Below, 20 T cell receptor beta chains from the same sample are listed, as sequenced in a study of blood T cell repertoires in COVID-19. The assay was immunoSEQ multiplex PCR, and TCRdb's table has in-frame clones only and misses some. The top ten clones hold approximately 2.3% of a sample with about 220,000 clones, 85% of them seen once. Sequences were obtained from peripheral blood. The origin of the receptors is a woman in her seventies with COVID-19, enrolled during active disease.

This chain uses TRBV5-6 with TRBJ1-1; a weak D match, TRBD1 (5 bases). The CDR3 length is 13 residues. CDR1 SGHDT and CDR2 YYEEEE come from the germline V gene. V lost 3 bases and J 4 bases, leaving 10 bases between the germline ends. This CDR3 reads CASSSAGFTEAFF. CDR3 in DNA: TGTGCCAGCAGCTCCGCAGGGTTCACTGAAGCTTTCTTT. Variable domain in full (rest from reference TRBV5-6 and TRBJ1-1): DAGVTQSPTHLIKTRGQQVTLRCSPKSGHDTVSWYQQALGQGPQFIFQYYEEEERQRGNFPDRFSGHQFPNYSSELNVNALLLGDSALYLCASSSAGFTEAFFGQGTRLTVV.

CDR3 residues: CASSYSTGRSTEAFF. CDR3 nucleotides: TGTGCCAGCAGTTACTCGACAGGGAGGAGCACTGAAGCTTTCTTT. This chain uses TRBV6-6 with TRBJ1-1; 7 bases align to TRBD1. J was trimmed by 4 bases and V by 0 bases; bases with no gene match: 5. Germline V gives CDR1 MNHNY, CDR2 SVGAGI (reference sequence). This CDR3 comprises 15 residues.

The chain recombines TRBV2 with TRBJ2-2, with 8 bases identical to TRBD2. The V segment lost 7 bases and the J segment 0 bases; nucleotides outside the gene matches: 10. The germline V gene has CDR1 SNHLY and CDR2 FYNNEI. The length of the CDR3 is 17 residues. The CDR3 sequence: CASIGGGPFANTGELFF. CDR3 DNA sequence: TGTGCCAGCATCGGCGGGGGGCCGTTCGCGAACACCGGGGAGCTGTTTTTT.

The chain uses TRBV7-2 and TRBJ1-5; no reliable D call. Germline lookup yields CDR1 SGHTA and CDR2 FQGNSA. V lost 5 bases to trimming and J lost 3 bases, with 11 bases between them. The CDR3 covers 14 residues. The CDR3 spells CASSPSSSNQPQHF. CDR3 nucleotide sequence: TGTGCCAGCAGCCCATCGAGCTCCAATCAGCCCCAGCATTTT.

CDR3 sequence: CASSPSRGGNTEAFF. The CDR3 coding sequence is TGTGCCAGCAGCCCGTCTCGAGGGGGGAACACTGAAGCTTTCTTT. The chain recombines TRBV14 with TRBJ1-1; possibly TRBD1 for D (6 bases). This CDR3 contains 15 residues. The V gene's germline CDR1 is SGHDN and CDR2 FVKESK. Trimming pared 4 bases from V and 1 base from J, leaving 13 bases between.

V usage is TRBV18 and J usage is TRBJ1-4; 9 bases align to TRBD1. J gave up 8 bases and V 3 bases, and 10 bases lay outside the gene matches. CDR3 length: 16 amino acids. The germline gives CDR1 KGHSH, CDR2 LQKENI. In nucleotides, the CDR3 is TGTGCCAGCTCACCTATATCCGGGACAGGGCAGGAAAAACTGTTTTTT. This gives the protein CASSPISGTGQEKLFF.

This chain connects TRBV6-2 or TRBV6-3 to TRBJ2-7, with TRBD1 matching over 12 bases. CDR1 is MNHEY and CDR2 is SVGEGT in the germline V gene. The CDR3 covers 16 residues. The junction had 8 bases not matched to a gene; V was cut back by 5 bases and J by 3 bases. The CDR3, as DNA: TGTGCCAGCAGTCCCTCCGGGACAGGGGGCCTCTACGAGCAGTACTTC. It codes for CASSPSGTGGLYEQYF.

The chain joins TRBV5-6 to TRBJ2-5; D is unresolved. CDR1 and CDR2 (germline): SGHDT, YYEEEE. Trimming cost V 0 bases and J 1 base, with 10 bases left between them. The CDR3 contains 15 residues. In nucleotides, the CDR3 is TGTGCCAGCAGCTTGGGTCTGACAAGCCAAGAGACCCAGTACTTC. Its protein product is CASSLGLTSQETQYF.

Note on this clone: At one boundary the junction diverges from the germline segment, which might be a read error. The chain employs TRBV7-9 and TRBJ1-3; D is ambiguous. The CDR3 extends over 13 amino acids. Germline-derived CDR1 and CDR2 are SEHNR and FQNEAQ (reference sequence). The CDR3 coding sequence is TGTGCCAGCAGCCCCCGGCGGGGAAACAGCATATATTTT. Translated, it gives CASSPRRGNSIYF.

The rearrangement joins TRBV15 to TRBJ1-2; D is unresolved. The CDR3 totals 13 residues. The germline V and J ends were trimmed by 8 bases and 4 bases, with 14 bases remaining between them. Germline V gene sequence: CDR1 LNHNV, CDR2 YYDKDF (reference sequence). In nucleotides, the CDR3 is TGTGCCACCGCTCTAGGTTCGGGCTATGGCTACACCTTC. It codes for CATALGSGYGYTF.

V gene TRBV24-1 combines with J gene TRBJ2-1; 7 positions match TRBD1. Germline CDR1 reads KGHDR; CDR2 reads SFDVKD. V was clipped by 2 bases and J by 5 bases; unmatched bases: 5. The CDR3 is made up of 15 amino acids. CDR3 protein: CATSDSRTGDNEQFF. The CDR3 bases are TGTGCCACCAGTGATTCCCGAACAGGGGACAATGAGCAGTTCTTC.

The chain is built from TRBV29-1 and TRBJ2-7, with 7 bases lining up with TRBD2. The CDR3 consists of 14 residues. Germline assignment: CDR1 SQVTM and CDR2 ANQGSEA. Trimming at V came to 4 bases and at J to 1 base, leaving 7 bases not matched to a gene. This CDR3 reads CSVVREGRSYEQYF. CDR3 sequence (DNA): TGCAGCGTTGTAAGGGAGGGAAGGTCCTACGAGCAGTACTTC.

The V call is TRBV18, the J call TRBJ2-7; 12 bases map to TRBD2. Germline V lookup: CDR1 KGHSH, CDR2 LQKENI. Trimming at V came to 4 bases and at J to 4 bases, leaving 8 bases not matched to a gene. CDR3 size: 16 residues. The CDR3 loop reads CASSLFTSGGIYEQYF. The DNA of the CDR3 is TGTGCCAGCTCACTATTTACTAGCGGGGGGATTTACGAGCAGTACTTC.

This clone showed up just once. The gene calls are TRBV11-3 and TRBJ2-1; 9 bases are a match to TRBD1. The germline V gene has CDR1 SGHNT and CDR2 YENEEA. The V and J ends lost 7 bases and 4 bases, in that order; junction bases with no gene match: 5. CDR3 length: 14 amino acids. The CDR3 coding sequence is TGTGCCAGCACCGTACAGGGGGCATACAATGAGCAGTTCTTC. Translating it yields CASTVQGAYNEQFF.

The chain is built from TRBV7-9 and TRBJ2-7; TRBD1 matches at 11 bases. V shed 8 bases, J shed 9 bases, and the junction held 15 bases outside the gene matches. CDR1 is SEHNR and CDR2 is FQNEAQ in the germline V gene (reference sequence). This CDR3 has 15 amino acids. CDR3 protein: CASSQSGGQGEVQYF. The CDR3 coding sequence is TGTGCCAGCTCGCAATCAGGGGGACAGGGGGAGGTGCAGTACTTC.

As for this clone: This CDR3 is also generated by other DNA sequences in the sample. This chain uses TRBV28 with TRBJ2-2, with unresolved D. Germline loops: CDR1 MDHEN, CDR2 SYDVKM. Between the trimmed V and J ends, which lost 2 bases and 2 bases, there was a span of 9 bases. The CDR3 length is 15 residues. The CDR3 region is CASSLGLFNTGELFF. CDR3 in DNA: TGTGCCAGCAGTTTAGGGCTATTTAACACCGGGGAGCTGTTTTTT.

This clone showed up just once. The chain employs TRBV18 and TRBJ1-2, with D perhaps matching TRBD1 (6 bases). The CDR3 sequence is 17 residues long. CDR1 is KGHSH and CDR2 is LQKENI in the germline V gene. Trimming removed 5 bases at V and 5 bases at J, with 24 bases between. The CDR3 coding sequence is TGTGCCAGCTCAAATTCAGGTAGGGCCCAAGGACAGTATGGCTACACCTTC. This gives the protein CASSNSGRAQGQYGYTF.

The rearrangement joins TRBV3-1 (or the pseudogene TRBV3-2) to TRBJ2-7; 8 bases are shared with TRBD2. Germline trimming cut 0 bases from V and 6 bases from J; bases unmatched to any gene: 13. This CDR3 is built from 17 residues. Looked up from germline, CDR1 is LGHDT and CDR2 is YNNKEL (reference sequence). As DNA, the CDR3 is TGTGCCAGCAGCCAAGAATACGGAAGCGGGAGTAATCTCGAGCAGTACTTC. This sequence encodes CASSQEYGSGSNLEQYF.

The V and J genes are TRBV7-9 and TRBJ1-6; possible D gene TRBD1, 5 bases. Trimming stripped 3 bases from V and 5 bases from J, with 11 bases between. The CDR3 totals 15 residues. CDR1 and CDR2 (germline): SEHNR, FQNEAQ (reference sequence). CDR3 nucleotides: TGTGCCAGCAGCTTTGCAGGGTTGGATAATTCACCCCTCCACTTT. Protein product: CASSFAGLDNSPLHF.

This clone was recorded only once. V and J are TRBV5-1 and TRBJ1-2; D is ambiguous. Germline loops: CDR1 SGHRS, CDR2 YFSETQ. Trimming left V 0 bases short and J 1 base short, with 7 bases between. This CDR3 comprises 14 residues. The CDR3 sequence is CASSLDSVNYGYTF. CDR3 DNA: TGCGCCAGCAGCTTGGACAGTGTTAACTATGGCTACACCTTC.